The next 27 T cell receptor beta chains were all read from a single sample in a study of blood T cell repertoires in COVID-19. Method: immunoSEQ multiplex PCR; TCRdb's copy keeps in-frame clones and lacks some. In the table there are 200,000 to 300,000 clones, about 80% of which are singletons. Sequencing was carried out using peripheral blood. These receptors all stem from an elderly woman with acute or convalescent COVID-19.

J is TRBJ2-7 and V is TRBV6-6; TRBD2 is a possible D gene (6 bases). The V gene's germline CDR1 is MNHNY and CDR2 SVGAGI (reference sequence). The ends were cut back, 6 bases at V and 1 base at J, with 13 bases in the middle. The CDR3 consists of 14 residues. The CDR3 DNA is TGTGCCAGCAGCCCCTATAGCGGTTCCTACGAGCAGTACTTC. It is translated as CASSPYSGSYEQYF.

V and J are TRBV18 and TRBJ2-3; 7 nucleotides align to TRBD2. The CDR3 has 15 amino acids. J lost 4 bases, V lost 6 bases, and 10 bases had no gene match. Germline CDR1 is KGHSH and CDR2 is LQKENI. The CDR3 bases are TGTGCCAGCTCCCCCGAGCGGGGAGGGCCAGATACGCAGTATTTT. Its protein is CASSPERGGPDTQYF.

The J gene is TRBJ2-1, the V gene TRBV4-3; TRBD2 matches 7 bases. With 0 bases clipped from V and 4 bases from J, the junction kept 3 bases outside the gene matches. The CDR3 covers 15 residues. CDR1 and CDR2 from the germline V gene are LGHNA and YSLEER. The CDR3 coding sequence is TGCGCCAGCAGCCAAGATGGGACTACTTACAATGAGCAGTTCTTC. This codes for CASSQDGTTYNEQFF.

In its sample, this clone was seen once. The rearrangement uses TRBV3-1 (or the pseudogene TRBV3-2) and TRBJ2-3, with 9 bases fitting TRBD2. This CDR3 has 15 residues. Trimming took 4 bases from V and 2 from J; bases not matched to a gene: 4. Germline values: CDR1 LGHDT, CDR2 YNNKEL (reference sequence). CDR3 nucleotides: TGTGCCAGCAGCCGTAGCGGGGGTGACACAGATACGCAGTATTTT. Protein product: CASSRSGGDTDTQYF.

The chain couples TRBV7-9 to TRBJ1-1; D may be TRBD1 (6 bases). Germline CDR1 reads SEHNR; CDR2 reads FQNEAQ (reference sequence). With 7 bases removed from V and 1 base from J, the gap between germline ends came to 16 bases. The CDR3 runs 15 residues. The CDR3 here is CASTTISGQNTEAFF. Written as DNA, the CDR3 is TGTGCCAGCACCACCATCTCGGGACAGAACACTGAAGCTTTCTTT.

This chain links TRBV4-3 with TRBJ1-1, with a tentative D call TRBD1 (5 bases). CDR3 length equals 15 residues. Trimming removed 1 base from V and 3 bases from J, with 12 bases in between. Germline V gives CDR1 LGHNA, CDR2 YSLEER. CDR3 protein: CASSQGHQGDTEAFF. In nucleotides, the CDR3 is TGCGCCAGCAGCCAAGGCCATCAGGGTGACACTGAAGCTTTCTTT.

This clone was seen a handful of times. CDR3 protein: CASSERGPGAEKLFF. The DNA of the CDR3 is TGTGCCAGCAGTGAACGAGGGCCAGGGGCTGAAAAACTGTTTTTT. J is TRBJ1-4 and V is TRBV6-1; TRBD1 might be the D (6 bases). The CDR3 runs 15 residues. With 2 bases removed from V and 7 bases from J, the gap between germline ends came to 14 bases. The germline V gene has CDR1 MNHNS and CDR2 SASEGT.

The chain is built from TRBV18 and TRBJ2-1, with TRBD2 identical over 7 bases. Germline values: CDR1 KGHSH, CDR2 LQKENI. This CDR3 is 15 amino acids long. V gave up 3 bases and J gave up 1 base; unmatched junction bases: 3. The CDR3 protein is CASSPLAVSYNEQFF. CDR3 nucleotides: TGTGCCAGCTCACCGCTAGCGGTATCCTACAATGAGCAGTTCTTC. The full variable domain, in which reference TRBV18 and TRBJ2-1 provide the parts outside the CDR3, is NAGVMQNPRHLVRRRGQEARLRCSPMKGHSHVYWYRQLPEEGLKFMVYLQKENIIDESGMPKERFSAEFPKEGPSILRIQQVVRGDSAAYFCASSPLAVSYNEQFFGPGTRLTVL.

This chain joins TRBV29-1 and TRBJ2-2, with D maybe TRBD1 (6 bases). Trimming pared 7 bases from V and 0 bases from J, leaving 24 bases between. The CDR3 extends over 18 amino acids. Germline CDR1 and CDR2: SQVTM and ANQGSEA. The CDR3 region has the DNA TGCAGCGGACCTTCTGGGGACACAAGTTTCGCGAACACCGGGGAGCTGTTTTTT. Amino acids: CSGPSGDTSFANTGELFF.

This clone showed up just a few times. J is TRBJ2-2 and V is TRBV18; TRBD2 agrees at 12 bases. V dropped 2 bases and J dropped 4; count of bases not matched to a gene: 8. CDR1 and CDR2 from the germline V gene are KGHSH and LQKENI. This CDR3 has 18 residues. In DNA form, the CDR3 reads TGTGCCAGCTCACCAGTGACTAGCGGGAGACGTGTCACCGGGGAGCTGTTTTTT. Translation gives CASSPVTSGRRVTGELFF. The full variable domain, in which reference TRBV18 and TRBJ2-2 provide the parts outside the CDR3, is NAGVMQNPRHLVRRRGQEARLRCSPMKGHSHVYWYRQLPEEGLKFMVYLQKENIIDESGMPKERFSAEFPKEGPSILRIQQVVRGDSAAYFCASSPVTSGRRVTGELFFGEGSRLTVL.

This chain uses TRBV11-1 with TRBJ2-3, with 8 bases lining up with TRBD1. The CDR3 contains 14 residues. Trimming cost V 3 bases and J 8 bases; bases outside gene matches: 7. Germline V gives CDR1 SGHAT, CDR2 FQDESV (reference sequence). The CDR3 here is CASSLGQASGTQYF. The CDR3 DNA sequence: TGTGCCAGCAGCTTGGGACAGGCAAGCGGTACGCAGTATTTT.

The chain employs TRBV9 and TRBJ2-2; the D is unclear. CDR1 is SGDLS, CDR2 YYNGEE, per germline. This CDR3 region has 15 residues. Trimming shortened V by 1 base and J by 0 bases, and 7 bases separated the two germline ends. CDR3 protein: CASSVQQPNTGELFF. The CDR3 DNA reads as TGTGCCAGCAGCGTACAACAGCCGAACACCGGGGAGCTGTTTTTT. The full variable domain, completed using reference TRBV9 and TRBJ2-2, is DSGVTQTPKHLITATGQRVTLRCSPRSGDLSVYWYQQSLDQGLQFLIQYYNGEERAKGNILERFSAQQFPDLHSELNLSSLELGDSALYFCASSVQQPNTGELFFGEGSRLTVL.

This rearrangement joins TRBV11-2 to TRBJ1-4; 9 positions agree with TRBD1. The J segment lost 2 bases and the V segment lost 6 bases, leaving 7 bases of the junction unmatched. CDR1 and CDR2 from the germline V gene are SGHAT and FQNNGV. The CDR3 loop spans 16 amino acids. CDR3 amino acids: CASRPQGAMTNEKLFF. CDR3 DNA sequence: TGTGCCAGCAGGCCACAGGGGGCGATGACTAATGAAAAACTGTTTTTT. Full variable domain (outside the CDR3, taken from reference TRBV11-2 and TRBJ1-4): EAGVAQSPRYKIIEKRQSVAFWCNPISGHATLYWYQQILGQGPKLLIQFQNNGVVDDSQLPKDRFSAERLKGVDSTLKIQPAKLEDSAVYLCASRPQGAMTNEKLFFGSGTQLSVL.

V gene TRBV20-1 combines with J gene TRBJ1-2; D is undetermined. The CDR3 is 11 residues long. The V end lost 6 bases, the J end lost 2 bases, and 7 bases lay between the germline ends. CDR1 and CDR2 (germline): DFQATT, SNEGSKA (reference sequence). The CDR3 reads CSAAQNYGYTF. The CDR3 DNA reads as TGCAGTGCGGCACAGAACTATGGCTACACCTTC.

This sequence joins TRBV7-2 and TRBJ2-1; 10 bases match TRBD2. Trimming removed 2 bases from V and 6 bases from J; junction bases left unmatched: 7. The V gene's germline CDR1 is SGHTA and CDR2 FQGNSA. CDR3 length: 16 residues. CDR3: CASSLMLAGATNEQFF. CDR3 in DNA: TGTGCCAGCAGCTTAATGCTAGCGGGGGCCACCAATGAGCAGTTCTTC.

The chain recombines TRBV18 with TRBJ2-5; the D is unclear. CDR1 and CDR2 (germline): KGHSH, LQKENI. The CDR3 runs to 12 residues. V was shortened by 3 bases and J by 2 bases, with 4 bases between the two germline ends. CDR3: CASSPNQETQYF. CDR3 nucleotide sequence: TGTGCCAGCTCACCCAATCAAGAGACCCAGTACTTC.

The genes are TRBV10-3 and TRBJ2-1; tentative D call: TRBD1 (6 bases). Per the germline V gene, CDR1 is ENHRY and CDR2 is SYGVKD. The CDR3 covers 13 residues. Trimming stripped 5 bases from V and 8 bases from J, with 13 bases between. The CDR3 nucleotides are TGTGCCATCAGTAGGACAGATCTCGATGAGCAGTTCTTC. Its translation is CAISRTDLDEQFF.

The chain recombines TRBV10-3 with TRBJ1-2, with 12 positions matching TRBD1. Germline-derived CDR1 and CDR2 are ENHRY and SYGVKD. The V segment lost 0 bases and the J segment 8 bases; nucleotides outside the gene matches: 7. The CDR3 runs to 16 residues. The CDR3 is CAISESQGQGATGYTF. The CDR3 DNA reads TGTGCCATCAGTGAGTCTCAGGGACAGGGGGCGACCGGCTACACCTTC.

In nucleotides, the CDR3 is TGTGCCAGCAGTTACCGGGACAGGGGTTGGGAGCAGTACTTC. Translating it yields CASSYRDRGWEQYF. The J gene is TRBJ2-7, the V gene TRBV6-5; 10 nucleotides line up with TRBD1. Germline trimming cut 2 bases from V and 7 bases from J; bases unmatched to any gene: 5. The length of the CDR3 is 14 residues. Germline V CDR1 and CDR2: MNHEY, SVGAGI.

This chain joins TRBV3-1 (or the pseudogene TRBV3-2) and TRBJ1-3; D is ambiguous. The V gene lost 5 bases and the J gene lost 0 bases, with 8 bases spanning the gap. The germline V gene encodes CDR1 LGHDT and CDR2 YNNKEL (reference sequence). The CDR3 spans 14 residues. The CDR3 loop reads CASSKRDSGNTIYF. The CDR3, as DNA: TGTGCCAGCAGCAAACGAGACTCTGGAAACACCATATATTTT.

This chain uses TRBV7-9 with TRBJ2-1, with 15 positions matching TRBD2. Germline CDR1 and CDR2: SEHNR and FQNEAQ (reference sequence). The CDR3 sequence is 15 residues long. The ends lost 5 bases at V and 7 bases at J; junction bases unmatched: 3. The CDR3 region has the DNA TGTGCCAGCAGCGCCGGACTAGCGGGGGGGAATGAGCAGTTCTTC. This translates into CASSAGLAGGNEQFF.

The V call is TRBV5-5, the J call TRBJ2-1; 7 bases agree with TRBD1. CDR3 length: 14 amino acids. V lost 3 bases to trimming and J lost 9 bases; unmatched junction nucleotides: 9. Germline V lookup: CDR1 SGHKS, CDR2 YYEKEE (reference sequence). CDR3 in amino acids: CASSSTGFGGEQFF. The CDR3 bases are TGTGCCAGCAGCTCGACAGGGTTTGGTGGTGAGCAGTTCTTC.

The rearrangement uses TRBV19 and TRBJ1-2, with TRBD1 identical over 8 bases. The germline V gene has CDR1 LNHDA and CDR2 SQIVND (reference sequence). The CDR3 sequence is 15 residues long. V gave up 4 bases and J gave up 4 bases; unmatched junction bases: 8. CDR3 coding DNA: TGTGCCAGTAGTACTCTCCAGACAGGGGCCTATGGCTACACCTTC. Translation gives CASSTLQTGAYGYTF.

The chain couples TRBV3-1 (or the pseudogene TRBV3-2) to TRBJ1-1; 7 positions agree with TRBD1. The J segment lost 5 bases and the V segment lost 2 bases, leaving 5 bases of the junction unmatched. The CDR3 is 14 residues long. Germline values: CDR1 LGHDT, CDR2 YNNKEL (reference sequence). CDR3 residues: CASSQQQGWTEAFF. The CDR3 DNA reads TGTGCCAGCAGCCAACAACAGGGGTGGACTGAAGCTTTCTTT.

V gene TRBV10-3 combines with J gene TRBJ1-5; 9 bases line up with TRBD1. CDR1 ENHRY and CDR2 SYGVKD come from the germline V gene. This CDR3 contains 15 residues. V gave up 2 bases and J gave up 6 bases; unmatched junction bases: 5. Here the CDR3 DNA reads TGTGCCATCAGTGAGCGGACAGGGGTGGGTCAGCCCCAGCATTTT. Its protein product is CAISERTGVGQPQHF.

The chain combines TRBV7-2 with TRBJ2-3, with 9 bases matching TRBD2. The CDR3 sequence is 15 residues long. Trimming cost V 4 bases and J 5 bases; bases outside gene matches: 7. Looked up from germline, CDR1 is SGHTA and CDR2 is FQGNSA. CDR3 amino acids: CASSYSGSSEDTQYF. The DNA of the CDR3 is TGTGCCAGCAGCTATAGCGGGAGTTCAGAAGATACGCAGTATTTT. Variable domain in full (rest from reference TRBV7-2 and TRBJ2-3): GAGVSQSPSNKVTEKGKDVELRCDPISGHTALYWYRQSLGQGLEFLIYFQGNSAPDKSGLPSDRFSAERTGGSVSTLTIQRTQQEDSAVYLCASSYSGSSEDTQYFGPGTRLTVL.

V is TRBV7-3 and J is TRBJ1-1; D is uncertain. There are 11 residues in the CDR3. V lost 5 bases to trimming and J lost 6 bases, with 7 bases between them. Germline values: CDR1 SGHTA, CDR2 FQGTGA. The CDR3 DNA follows: TGTGCCAGCAGCGCAGGCGCTGAAGCTTTCTTT. Translating it yields CASSAGAEAFF. The full variable domain, rest sourced from reference TRBV7-3 and TRBJ1-1, is GAGVSQTPSNKVTEKGKYVELRCDPISGHTALYWYRQSLGQGPEFLIYFQGTGAADDSGLPNDRFFAVRPEGSVSTLKIQRTERGDSAVYLCASSAGAEAFFGQGTRLTVV.